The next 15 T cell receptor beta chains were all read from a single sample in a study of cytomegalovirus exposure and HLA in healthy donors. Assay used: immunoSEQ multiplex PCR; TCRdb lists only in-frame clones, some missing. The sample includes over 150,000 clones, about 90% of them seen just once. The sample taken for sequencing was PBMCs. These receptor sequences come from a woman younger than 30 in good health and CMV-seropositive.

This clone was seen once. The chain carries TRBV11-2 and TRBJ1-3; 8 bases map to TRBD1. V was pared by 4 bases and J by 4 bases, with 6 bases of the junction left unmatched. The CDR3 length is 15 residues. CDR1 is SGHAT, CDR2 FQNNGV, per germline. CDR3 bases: TGTGCCAGCAGCTCTCGGACAGGGCGAGGAAACACCATATATTTT. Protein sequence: CASSSRTGRGNTIYF.

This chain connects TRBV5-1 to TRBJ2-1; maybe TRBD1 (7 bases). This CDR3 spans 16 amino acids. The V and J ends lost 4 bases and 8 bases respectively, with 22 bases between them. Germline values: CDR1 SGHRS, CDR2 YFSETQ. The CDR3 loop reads CASSQNRQGLNHEQFF. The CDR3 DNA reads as TGCGCCAGCAGCCAGAACCGACAGGGACTCAACCATGAGCAGTTCTTC.

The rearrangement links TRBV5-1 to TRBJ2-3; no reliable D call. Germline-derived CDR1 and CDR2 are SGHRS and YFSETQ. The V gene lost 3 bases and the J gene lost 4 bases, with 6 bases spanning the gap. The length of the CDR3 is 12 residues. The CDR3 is CASSSLSDTQYF. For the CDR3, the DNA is TGCGCCAGCAGCTCCTTATCAGATACGCAGTATTTT. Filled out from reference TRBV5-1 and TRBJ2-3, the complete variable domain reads KAGVTQTPRYLIKTRGQQVTLSCSPISGHRSVSWYQQTPGQGLQFLFEYFSETQRNKGNFPGRFSGRQFSNSRSEMNVSTLELGDSALYLCASSSLSDTQYFGPGTRLTVL.

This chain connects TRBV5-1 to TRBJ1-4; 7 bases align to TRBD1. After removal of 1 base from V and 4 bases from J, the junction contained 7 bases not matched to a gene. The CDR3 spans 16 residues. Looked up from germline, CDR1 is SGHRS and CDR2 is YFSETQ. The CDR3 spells CASSLPLGGVNEKLFF. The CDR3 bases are TGCGCCAGCAGCTTGCCCCTAGGGGGCGTTAATGAAAAACTGTTTTTT.

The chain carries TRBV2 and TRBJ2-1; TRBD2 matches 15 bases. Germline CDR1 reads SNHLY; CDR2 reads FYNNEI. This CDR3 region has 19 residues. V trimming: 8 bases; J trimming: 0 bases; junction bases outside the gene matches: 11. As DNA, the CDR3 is TGTGCCAGCGGGGCCCCCGGGACTAGCGGGGGGAGCTCCTACAATGAGCAGTTCTTC. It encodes CASGAPGTSGGSSYNEQFF.

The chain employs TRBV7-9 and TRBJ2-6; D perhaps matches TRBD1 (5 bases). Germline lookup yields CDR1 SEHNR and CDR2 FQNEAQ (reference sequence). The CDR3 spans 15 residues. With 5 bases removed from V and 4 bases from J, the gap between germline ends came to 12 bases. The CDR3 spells CASSPGQAGANVLTF. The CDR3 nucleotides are TGTGCCAGCAGCCCAGGGCAGGCCGGGGCCAACGTCCTGACTTTC.

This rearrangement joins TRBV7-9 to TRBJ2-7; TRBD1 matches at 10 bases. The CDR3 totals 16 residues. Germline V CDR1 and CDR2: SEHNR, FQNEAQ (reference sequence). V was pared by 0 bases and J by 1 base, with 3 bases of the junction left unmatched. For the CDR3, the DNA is TGTGCCAGCAGCTTAGCCGGACAGGGGGAGTCCTACGAGCAGTACTTC. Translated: CASSLAGQGESYEQYF.

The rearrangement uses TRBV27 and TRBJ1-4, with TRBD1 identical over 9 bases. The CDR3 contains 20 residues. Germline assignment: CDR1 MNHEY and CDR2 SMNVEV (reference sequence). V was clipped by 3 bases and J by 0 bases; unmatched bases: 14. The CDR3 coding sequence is TGTGCCAGCAGTTTCCGCCTTCGGGACAGGGCTACCGCAACTAATGAAAAACTGTTTTTT. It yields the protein CASSFRLRDRATATNEKLFF.

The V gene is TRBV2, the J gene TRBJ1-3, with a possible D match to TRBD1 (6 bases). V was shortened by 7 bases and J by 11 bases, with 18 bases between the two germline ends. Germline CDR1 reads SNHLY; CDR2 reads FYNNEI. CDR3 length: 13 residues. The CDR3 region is CASTLTGPSAIYF. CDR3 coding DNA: TGTGCCAGCACCTTGACAGGTCCTTCGGCCATATATTTT. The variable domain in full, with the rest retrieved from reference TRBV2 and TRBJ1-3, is EPEVTQTPSHQVTQMGQEVILRCVPISNHLYFYWYRQILGQKVEFLVSFYNNEISEKSEIFDDQFSVERPDGSNFTLKIRSTKLEDSAMYFCASTLTGPSAIYFGEGSWLTVV.

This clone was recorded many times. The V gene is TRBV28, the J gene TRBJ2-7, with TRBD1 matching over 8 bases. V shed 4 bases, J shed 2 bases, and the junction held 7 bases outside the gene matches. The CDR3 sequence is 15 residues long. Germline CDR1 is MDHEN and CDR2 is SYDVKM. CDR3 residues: CASSWGTGDAYEQYF. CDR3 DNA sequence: TGTGCCAGCAGTTGGGGGACAGGAGATGCCTACGAGCAGTACTTC.

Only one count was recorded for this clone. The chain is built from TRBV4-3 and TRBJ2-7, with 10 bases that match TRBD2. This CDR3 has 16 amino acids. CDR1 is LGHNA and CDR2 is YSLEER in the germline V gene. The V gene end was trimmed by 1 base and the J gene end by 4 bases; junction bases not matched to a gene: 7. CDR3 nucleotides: TGCGCCAGCAGCCAAGGGGGTACTAGCGGGATTTACGAGCAGTACTTC. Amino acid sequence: CASSQGGTSGIYEQYF.

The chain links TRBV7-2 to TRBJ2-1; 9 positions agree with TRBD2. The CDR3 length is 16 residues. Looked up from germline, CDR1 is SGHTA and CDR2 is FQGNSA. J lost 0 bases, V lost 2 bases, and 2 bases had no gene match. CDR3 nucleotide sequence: TGTGCCAGCAGCTTACGGCGGGAGGGCTCCTACAATGAGCAGTTCTTC. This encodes CASSLRREGSYNEQFF.

CDR3 residues: CASTSFRGSGANVLTF. The DNA for the CDR3 is TGTGCCAGCACCTCATTTAGGGGCTCTGGGGCCAACGTCCTGACTTTC. The chain recombines TRBV27 with TRBJ2-6, with a possible D match to TRBD1 (5 bases). V was trimmed by 7 bases and J by 0 bases, leaving 13 bases between them. CDR1 and CDR2 (germline): MNHEY, SMNVEV (reference sequence). This CDR3 region has 16 residues.

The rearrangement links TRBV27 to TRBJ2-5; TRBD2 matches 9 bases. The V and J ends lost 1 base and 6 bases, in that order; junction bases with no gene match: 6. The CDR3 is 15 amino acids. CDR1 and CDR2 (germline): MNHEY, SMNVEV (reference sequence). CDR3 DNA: TGTGCCAGCAGTTTATTGCGGGAGGGCCGAAAGACCCAGTACTTC. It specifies CASSLLREGRKTQYF.

CDR3 DNA sequence: TGTGCCACCAGCAGAGTCCTAGCGGCGGGGACCCAGTACTTC. It codes for CATSRVLAAGTQYF. This chain joins TRBV15 and TRBJ2-5; 7 bases fit TRBD2. Germline V gene data show CDR1 as LNHNV and CDR2 as YYDKDF (reference sequence). The CDR3 consists of 14 residues. Trimming at V came to 1 base and at J to 7 bases, leaving 6 bases not matched to a gene.